The present T cell receptor beta chain was sequenced within a study of T cells in Graves' hyperthyroidism and ophthalmopathy. Across the whole study: It was at initial diagnosis, before any treatment, that peripheral blood was collected.

Template material for amplifying TCR beta CDR3 regions consisted of RNA transcripts. When the TCR CDR3 underwent first-round RT-PCR, the HTBI primer set was used. TCRdb re-called the multiplex PCR reads through MiXCR, storing one row per CDR3 protein. The sample lists 700,000 or so distinct CDR3 sequences, about 17% seen once, with over 7.5% in the top ten. Lactation, pregnancy, other autoimmune disease or uncontrolled infection excluded patients. Germline CDR1 SEHNR, CDR2 FQNEAQ (reference sequence). There are 15 residues in the CDR3. After removal of 4 bases from V and 7 bases from J, the junction contained 4 bases not matched to a gene.

This clonotype was obtained from a young man with Graves' hyperthyroidism. The rearrangement links TRBV7-9 to TRBJ1-4; 12 bases match TRBD1. Sequenced input: blood. CDR3 loop: CASSWGQGAGEKLFF. The DNA for the CDR3 is TGTGCCAGCAGCTGGGGACAGGGGGCTGGTGAAAAACTGTTTTTT.